This is a list of T cell receptor beta chains from one sample in a study of shared clonotypes between healthy human individuals. The repertoire was sequenced with immunoSEQ multiplex PCR; TCRdb's copy has only in-frame clones and lacks some. This repertoire shows around 88,000 clones, 68% found once; its top ten account for approximately 53%. Input material: memory CD8+ T cells sorted from blood. The receptor source for this set is a man aged 25 to 40 in good health. The CDR3 runs from the conserved cysteine through the conserved F or W. Fields, in order: D gene, J gene, clone size, V gene, CDR3 protein, CDR3 DNA. D genes are given only for firm matches. Clone size appears in some rows only: once, few, many, or a class for an expanded clone.

d_gene: -; j_gene: TRBJ2-7; abundance: -; v_gene: TRBV2; CDR3aa: CATVKGYEQYF; CDR3nt: TGTGCCACCGTAAAGGGGTACGAGCAGTACTTC
d_gene: TRBD1; j_gene: TRBJ1-5; abundance: many; v_gene: TRBV7-8; CDR3aa: CASSLRGGEQPQHF; CDR3nt: TGTGCCAGCAGCCTCCGAGGGGGCGAACAGCCCCAGCATTTT
d_gene: TRBD1; j_gene: TRBJ1-2; abundance: -; v_gene: TRBV2; CDR3aa: CASSNYGQDYGYTF; CDR3nt: TGTGCCAGCAGTAACTATGGACAGGACTATGGCTACACCTTC
d_gene: TRBD1; j_gene: TRBJ1-2; abundance: -; v_gene: TRBV7-2; CDR3aa: CASSLDIGTGRFYGYTF; CDR3nt: TGTGCCAGCAGCTTAGACATAGGGACAGGGAGGTTCTATGGCTACACCTTC
d_gene: TRBD2; j_gene: TRBJ2-3; abundance: -; v_gene: TRBV6-1; CDR3aa: CASSEGLVFHPPSTDTQYF; CDR3nt: TGTGCCAGCAGTGAGGGACTAGTTTTCCACCCCCCTAGCACAGATACGCAGTATTTT
d_gene: -; j_gene: TRBJ2-3; abundance: -; v_gene: TRBV7-5; CDR3aa: CARSPLDTQYF; CDR3nt: TGTGCCAGAAGCCCCTTAGATACGCAGTATTTT
d_gene: -; j_gene: TRBJ2-2; abundance: few; v_gene: TRBV10-1; CDR3aa: CARCSGCTGELFF; CDR3nt: TGCGCCAGATGCAGTGGATGCACCGGGGAGCTGTTTTTT
d_gene: -; j_gene: TRBJ2-7; abundance: once; v_gene: TRBV13; CDR3aa: CASSAPQDSYEQYF; CDR3nt: TGTGCCAGCAGCGCCCCCCAGGACAGCTACGAGCAGTACTTC
d_gene: -; j_gene: TRBJ1-5; abundance: -; v_gene: TRBV27; CDR3aa: CASSPSWYGNQPQHF; CDR3nt: TGTGCCAGCAGTCCCTCTTGGTACGGCAATCAGCCCCAGCATTTT
d_gene: TRBD2; j_gene: TRBJ2-1; abundance: few; v_gene: TRBV7-3; CDR3aa: CASSSRTSGEQFF; CDR3nt: TGTGCCAGCAGCTCCCGGACTAGCGGGGAGCAGTTCTTC
d_gene: TRBD1; j_gene: TRBJ2-7; abundance: few; v_gene: TRBV6-5; CDR3aa: CASSYSGTGVWEQYF; CDR3nt: TGTGCCAGCAGTTACTCTGGGACAGGGGTTTGGGAGCAGTACTTC
d_gene: -; j_gene: TRBJ1-1; abundance: many; v_gene: TRBV19; CDR3aa: CASSIFLDGDEAFF; CDR3nt: TGTGCCAGTAGTATCTTTCTAGACGGTGATGAAGCTTTCTTT
d_gene: -; j_gene: TRBJ2-1; abundance: few; v_gene: TRBV7-8; CDR3aa: CASSPGPSSYNEQFF; CDR3nt: TGTGCCAGCAGCCCCGGACCGAGCTCCTACAATGAGCAGTTCTTC
d_gene: TRBD1; j_gene: TRBJ2-6; abundance: few; v_gene: TRBV18; CDR3aa: CASSLEPWWTGEHGANVLTF; CDR3nt: TGTGCCAGCTCACTTGAACCATGGTGGACAGGGGAGCATGGGGCCAACGTCCTGACTTTC
d_gene: -; j_gene: TRBJ2-5; abundance: -; v_gene: TRBV7-8; CDR3aa: CASSTGRLQETQYF; CDR3nt: TGTGCCAGCAGCACGGGACGGCTCCAAGAGACCCAGTACTTC
d_gene: -; j_gene: TRBJ2-1; abundance: -; v_gene: TRBV4-3; CDR3aa: CASSQDPGDGNEQFF; CDR3nt: TGCGCCAGCAGCCAAGATCCAGGGGACGGCAATGAGCAGTTCTTC
d_gene: -; j_gene: TRBJ2-1; abundance: -; v_gene: TRBV9; CDR3aa: CASSVVDSSYNEQFF; CDR3nt: TGTGCCAGCAGCGTAGTCGACTCTAGCTACAATGAGCAGTTCTTC
d_gene: -; j_gene: TRBJ2-7; abundance: -; v_gene: TRBV28; CDR3aa: CASSEHTYEQYF; CDR3nt: TGTGCCAGCAGTGAACACACCTACGAGCAGTACTTC
d_gene: TRBD1; j_gene: TRBJ2-3; abundance: -; v_gene: TRBV5-1; CDR3aa: CASSLGDGQGTDTQYF; CDR3nt: TGCGCCAGCAGCTTGGGGGATGGACAGGGGACAGATACGCAGTATTTT
d_gene: -; j_gene: TRBJ1-4; abundance: -; v_gene: TRBV5-4; CDR3aa: CASTHQLGEKLFF; CDR3nt: TGTGCCAGTACACACCAACTCGGGGAAAAACTGTTTTTT
d_gene: TRBD1; j_gene: TRBJ2-3; abundance: -; v_gene: TRBV2; CDR3aa: CASSEGRGRGTDTQYF; CDR3nt: TGTGCCAGCAGTGAAGGCAGGGGGCGAGGCACAGATACGCAGTATTTT
d_gene: -; j_gene: TRBJ2-7; abundance: few; v_gene: TRBV7-2; CDR3aa: CASSPGRRSEQYF; CDR3nt: TGTGCCAGCAGCCCCGGCCGGAGAAGCGAGCAGTACTTC
d_gene: TRBD1; j_gene: TRBJ2-7; abundance: -; v_gene: TRBV29-1; CDR3aa: CSVRTGFEQYF; CDR3nt: TGCAGCGTCCGGACAGGGTTCGAGCAGTACTTC
d_gene: TRBD1; j_gene: TRBJ2-7; abundance: -; v_gene: TRBV7-9; CDR3aa: CASSSDRDTYEQYF; CDR3nt: TGTGCCAGCAGCTCGGACAGGGACACCTACGAGCAGTACTTC
d_gene: TRBD2; j_gene: TRBJ2-1; abundance: -; v_gene: TRBV6-6; CDR3aa: CASSPSGTGNEQFF; CDR3nt: TGTGCCAGCAGTCCTAGCGGGACCGGGAATGAGCAGTTCTTC
d_gene: TRBD1; j_gene: TRBJ1-5; abundance: -; v_gene: TRBV28; CDR3aa: CASLDRVHNQPQHF; CDR3nt: TGTGCCAGCCTTGACAGGGTGCACAATCAGCCCCAGCATTTT
d_gene: -; j_gene: TRBJ1-3; abundance: -; v_gene: TRBV13; CDR3aa: CASTDSLSGNTIYF; CDR3nt: TGTGCCAGCACGGACAGTCTGTCTGGAAACACCATATATTTT
d_gene: -; j_gene: TRBJ2-1; abundance: -; v_gene: TRBV19; CDR3aa: CASSWNSGNHNEQFF; CDR3nt: TGTGCCAGTAGCTGGAATAGCGGCAACCACAATGAGCAGTTCTTC
d_gene: TRBD2; j_gene: TRBJ2-3; abundance: -; v_gene: TRBV6-4; CDR3aa: CASSDGGLAGDTQYF; CDR3nt: TGTGCCAGCAGTGACGGGGGACTAGCGGGAGATACGCAGTATTTT
d_gene: -; j_gene: TRBJ2-7; abundance: -; v_gene: TRBV19; CDR3aa: CASKDVGGLAYEQYF; CDR3nt: TGTGCCAGTAAGGATGTAGGGGGGCTCGCCTACGAGCAGTACTTC
d_gene: TRBD1; j_gene: TRBJ2-7; abundance: many; v_gene: TRBV30; CDR3aa: CAWRGQGALGGSLCEQYF; CDR3nt: TGTGCCTGGAGGGGACAGGGGGCATTGGGGGGTTCTCTTTGCGAGCAGTACTTC
d_gene: -; j_gene: TRBJ2-6; abundance: few; v_gene: TRBV11-2; CDR3aa: CASSLQDSGSGANVLTF; CDR3nt: TGTGCCAGCAGCTTACAGGACAGCGGATCTGGGGCCAACGTCCTGACTTTC